The clone carrying this TCR beta chain has a handful of counts. The data belong to a study of human T cells and chemical hapten exposure. MiXCR, applied by TCRdb to the RACE reads, yields one record per CDR3 protein. The sample records some 59,000 distinct CDR3 sequences, around 11% being singletons. Time point in this sample: pre-sensitization, week 0. Specified treatment: therapeutic diphenylcyclopropenone sensitization with weekly scalp DPC. The trim removed 6 bases at V and 4 bases at J, leaving 8 bases unmatched. CDR3 length: 14 residues. Germline assignment: CDR1 MDHEN and CDR2 SYDVKM. The V and J genes are TRBV28 and TRBJ1-2, with 7 bases identical to TRBD1. This TCR came from a middle-aged woman with alopecia areata. Some clones in this sample may be carry-over from other donors' samples. This specimen was whole blood, taken in connection with sensitization to the hapten diphenylcyclopropenone (DPC). This CDR3 reads CASRRTGAAYGYTF. The CDR3, as DNA: TGTGCCAGCAGGAGAACAGGGGCGGCCTATGGCTACACCTTC.